These 19 T cell receptor beta chains were sequenced from one sample in a study of T cell responses to AZD1222 COVID-19 vaccine. The data were produced by immunoSEQ multiplex PCR, yet TCRdb's version contains in-frame clones alone and is incomplete. The sample carries 86,000 or so clones, 75% to 95% recorded once. Here the sequenced sample was peripheral blood, taken on day 0 of MenACWY control vaccination. The receptor source for this set is an adult in good health.

V is TRBV5-6 and J is TRBJ2-5, with no clear D. Germline CDR1 reads SGHDT; CDR2 reads YYEEEE. The CDR3 loop spans 15 amino acids. With 0 bases removed from V and 0 bases from J, the gap between germline ends came to 9 bases. The CDR3 nucleotides are TGTGCCAGCAGCTTGGGCAGGCAGTACCAAGAGACCCAGTACTTC. It specifies CASSLGRQYQETQYF.

This chain joins TRBV15 and TRBJ2-5, with TRBD2 matching over 11 bases. Per germline, CDR1 LNHNV and CDR2 YYDKDF (reference sequence). V shed 0 bases and J 5 bases; nucleotides not matched to a gene: 14. This CDR3 is 19 amino acids long. The CDR3 is CATSRDGLAGGRPLETQYF. Here the CDR3 DNA reads TGTGCCACCAGCAGAGATGGGCTAGCGGGAGGCAGGCCTTTGGAGACCCAGTACTTC.

This chain connects TRBV4-3 to TRBJ2-3; TRBD2 aligns across 9 bases. The CDR3 is 18 amino acids. The germline V gene has CDR1 LGHNA and CDR2 YSLEER. Unmatched junction bases numbered 11, after V lost 1 base and J lost 3 bases. The CDR3 DNA reads as TGCGCCAGCAGCCAAGTCCCCGGCCCGCTAGCGGGGACAGATACGCAGTATTTT. Residues: CASSQVPGPLAGTDTQYF.

The V gene is TRBV29-1, the J gene TRBJ2-3, with D maybe TRBD1 (7 bases). There are 13 residues in the CDR3. CDR1 is SQVTM and CDR2 is ANQGSEA in the germline V gene. The CDR3 DNA sequence: TGCAGTGCGGGACAGCCAGAGTCTGATACGCAGTATTTT. The encoded protein is CSAGQPESDTQYF.

The CDR3 is CAGGSYNEQFF. DNA of the CDR3: TGTGCCGGCGGCTCCTACAATGAGCAGTTCTTC. V and J are TRBV11-2 and TRBJ2-1; D is uncertain. Deletions cut 11 bases from V and 0 bases from J, with 5 bases between. Germline V gives CDR1 SGHAT, CDR2 FQNNGV. CDR3 length equals 11 residues.

This clone was seen a single time. The chain has TRBV5-1 and TRBJ1-2; 8 nucleotides align to TRBD1. Germline lookup yields CDR1 SGHRS and CDR2 YFSETQ. J lost 8 bases, V lost 7 bases, and 13 bases had no gene match. This CDR3 comprises 14 residues. CDR3 nucleotide sequence: TGCGCCAGCGGGGAGGGCAGGGGGCGCGAGGGCTACACCTTC. As protein: CASGEGRGREGYTF.

This chain uses TRBV10-1 with TRBJ2-3; D is perhaps TRBD2 (6 bases). The V gene's germline CDR1 is WNHNN and CDR2 SYGVQD (reference sequence). This CDR3 spans 13 amino acids. Trimming pared 2 bases from V and 8 bases from J, leaving 11 bases between. CDR3 region: CASSEAPGATQYF. The DNA of the CDR3 is TGCGCCAGCAGTGAGGCACCGGGAGCTACGCAGTATTTT.

The rearrangement uses TRBV6-5 and TRBJ1-4, with a weak D call TRBD1 (6 bases). Germline V gene lookup returns CDR1 MNHEY and CDR2 SVGAGI. The CDR3 has 15 amino acids. Trimming pared 2 bases from V and 8 bases from J, leaving 15 bases between. The CDR3 region is CASSYARDTREKLFF. DNA of the CDR3: TGTGCCAGCAGTTACGCGCGGGACACTAGGGAAAAACTGTTTTTT.

This sequence joins TRBV27 and TRBJ1-5; no clear D gene. The CDR3 runs 13 residues. CDR1 MNHEY and CDR2 SMNVEV come from the germline V gene (reference sequence). Trimming removed 3 bases from V and 10 bases from J, with 13 bases in between. In DNA, the CDR3 is TGTGCCAGCAGTTTTTCGGCAGGTCGCCCCCAGCATTTT. Its protein product is CASSFSAGRPQHF.

The chain couples TRBV27 to TRBJ2-7; TRBD2 matches at 15 bases. The trim removed 7 bases at V and 12 bases at J, leaving 10 bases unmatched. The CDR3 has 14 residues. The germline V gene encodes CDR1 MNHEY and CDR2 SMNVEV (reference sequence). The CDR3 sequence is CASTPGLAGGVLYF. In nucleotides, the CDR3 is TGTGCCAGCACACCGGGACTAGCGGGGGGAGTTCTGTACTTC.

CDR3 bases: TGTGCCAGCAGCTTGTGGGGGGGACAGGGGCCATACTATGGCTACACCTTC. This codes for CASSLWGGQGPYYGYTF. The chain employs TRBV5-4 and TRBJ1-2; TRBD1 agrees at 10 bases. The J segment lost 3 bases and the V segment lost 1 base, leaving 9 bases of the junction unmatched. Per the germline V gene, CDR1 is SGHNT and CDR2 is YYREEE (reference sequence). There are 17 residues in the CDR3.

The rearrangement joins TRBV19 to TRBJ1-4; D is ambiguous. The CDR3 is 15 amino acids. The germline CDR1 and CDR2 sequences are LNHDA and SQIVND (reference sequence). The germline V and J ends were trimmed by 6 bases and 0 bases, with 11 bases remaining between them. The CDR3 nucleotides are TGTGCCAGTAGAACCCTCGGGACAACTAATGAAAAACTGTTTTTT. Translated, it gives CASRTLGTTNEKLFF.

The chain combines TRBV18 with TRBJ1-1; possible D gene TRBD1, 6 bases. Trimming shortened V by 4 bases and J by 5 bases, and 17 bases separated the two germline ends. Germline lookup yields CDR1 KGHSH and CDR2 LQKENI. The CDR3 covers 15 residues. Here the CDR3 DNA reads TGTGCCAGCTCACGATTGGGGGCATTGGGGACTGAAGCTTTCTTT. Amino acid sequence: CASSRLGALGTEAFF.

The chain recombines TRBV5-1 with TRBJ1-2; D gene ambiguous. Trimming took 0 bases from V and 0 from J, leaving 9 bases between them. The CDR3 is made up of 15 amino acids. Looked up from germline, CDR1 is SGHRS and CDR2 is YFSETQ. The DNA for the CDR3 is TGCGCCAGCAGCTTGGATCTGGGCGCTAACTATGGCTACACCTTC. Its translation is CASSLDLGANYGYTF.

This clone was observed once. The rearrangement joins TRBV2 to TRBJ1-2; D may be TRBD1 (6 bases). The CDR3 totals 15 residues. The V end was cut by 7 bases, the J end by 7 bases, with 22 bases between. Per the germline V gene, CDR1 is SNHLY and CDR2 is FYNNEI. The chain's CDR3 is CASISIPQGISGYTF. CDR3 DNA sequence: TGTGCCAGCATTTCAATACCACAGGGCATAAGTGGCTACACCTTC.

The gene calls are TRBV6-5 and TRBJ1-5, with 7 bases lining up with TRBD1. V lost 6 bases and J lost 6; bases outside the gene matches: 8. The CDR3 has 14 amino acids. Germline lookup yields CDR1 MNHEY and CDR2 SVGAGI. The CDR3 loop is CASRPTGESQPQHF. The CDR3 DNA reads as TGTGCCAGCAGGCCCACAGGGGAATCTCAGCCCCAGCATTTT.

DNA of the CDR3: TGCGCCAGCAGCTGGGGGACCGCGGGCCGTTCCTATGGCTACACCTTC. Amino acids: CASSWGTAGRSYGYTF. This chain joins TRBV5-1 and TRBJ1-2; TRBD1 might be the D (5 bases). CDR3 size: 16 residues. Trimming left V 3 bases short and J 4 bases short, with 19 bases between. Germline values: CDR1 SGHRS, CDR2 YFSETQ.

The V call is TRBV28, the J call TRBJ1-2; D not certain. This CDR3 is built from 16 residues. Germline V gene lookup returns CDR1 MDHEN and CDR2 SYDVKM. V was shortened by 2 bases and J by 0 bases, with 13 bases between the two germline ends. The CDR3 DNA reads as TGTGCCAGCAGTTTACCAGGCCAGTCCACTAACTATGGCTACACCTTC. Protein: CASSLPGQSTNYGYTF.

The chain recombines TRBV6-5 with TRBJ1-5, with D hard to call. The CDR3 extends over 15 amino acids. Germline V CDR1 and CDR2: MNHEY, SVGAGI. Trimming took off 0 bases at V and 1 base at J, with 7 bases between the two ends. CDR3 amino acids: CASSYSRQSNQPQHF. The CDR3 nucleotides read TGTGCCAGCAGTTACTCGCGGCAGAGCAATCAGCCCCAGCATTTT.